What follows describes a single T cell receptor beta chain. Chemo-refractory metastatic non-small-cell lung cancer patients received focal radiation with ipilimumab CTLA-4 blockade. The germline V gene has CDR1 MDHEN and CDR2 SYDVKM. The CDR3 contains 14 residues. The V end was cut by 7 bases, the J end by 3 bases, with 13 bases between. Method: immunoSEQ multiplex PCR; TCRdb's copy keeps in-frame clones and lacks some. There are 65,000 to 100,000 clones in the sample; around 86% occur only once, and 0.82% lies in the top ten. The sample is drawn from a study of radiotherapy plus CTLA-4 blockade in lung cancer.

The receptor's source is a human donor with non-small cell lung cancer who had stable disease on radiotherapy plus ipilimumab. The J gene is TRBJ1-3, the V gene TRBV28; unclear D gene. This specimen consisted of peripheral blood, obtained from a patient treated with radiotherapy plus ipilimumab. The CDR3 nucleotides read TGTGCCAGCAAGGACCCCGTGAGTGGAAACACCATATATTTT. This gives the protein CASKDPVSGNTIYF.